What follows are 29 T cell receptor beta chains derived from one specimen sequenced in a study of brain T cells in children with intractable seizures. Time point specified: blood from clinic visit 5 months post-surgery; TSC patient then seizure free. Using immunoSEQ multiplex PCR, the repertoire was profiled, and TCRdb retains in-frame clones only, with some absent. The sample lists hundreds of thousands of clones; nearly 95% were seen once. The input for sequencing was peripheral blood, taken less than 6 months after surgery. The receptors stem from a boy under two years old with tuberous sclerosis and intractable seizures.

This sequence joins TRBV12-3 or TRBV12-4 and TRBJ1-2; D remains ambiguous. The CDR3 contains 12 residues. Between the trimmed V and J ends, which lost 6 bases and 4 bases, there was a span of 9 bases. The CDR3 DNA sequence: TGTGCCAGCAGCACGGACTTCTATGGCTACACCTTC. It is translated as CASSTDFYGYTF.

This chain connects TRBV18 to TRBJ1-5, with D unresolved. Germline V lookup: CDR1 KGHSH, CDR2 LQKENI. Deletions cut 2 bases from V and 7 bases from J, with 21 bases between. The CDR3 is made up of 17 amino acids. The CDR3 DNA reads TGTGCCAGCTCACCATACACGCTGGATTCAGGTTACCAGCCCCAGCATTTT. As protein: CASSPYTLDSGYQPQHF.

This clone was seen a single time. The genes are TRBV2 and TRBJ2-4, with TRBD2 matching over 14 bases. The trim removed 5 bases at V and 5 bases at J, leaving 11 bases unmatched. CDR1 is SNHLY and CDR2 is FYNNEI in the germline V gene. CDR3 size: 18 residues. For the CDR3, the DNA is TGTGCCAGCAGTCTCTACCATCCGGGACTAGCGGGAGAAAACATTCAGTACTTC. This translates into CASSLYHPGLAGENIQYF.

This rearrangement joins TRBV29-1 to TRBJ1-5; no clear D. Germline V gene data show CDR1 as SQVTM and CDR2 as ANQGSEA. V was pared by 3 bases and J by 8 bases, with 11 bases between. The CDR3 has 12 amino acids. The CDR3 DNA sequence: TGCAGCGTTGACGATGGTAGCAAGCCCCAGCATTTT. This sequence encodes CSVDDGSKPQHF.

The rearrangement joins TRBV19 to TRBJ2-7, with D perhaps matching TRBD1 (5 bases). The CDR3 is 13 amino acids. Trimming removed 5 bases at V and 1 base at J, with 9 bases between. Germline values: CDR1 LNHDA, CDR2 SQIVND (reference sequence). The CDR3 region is CASSLRGSYEQYF. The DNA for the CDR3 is TGTGCCAGTAGTCTAAGGGGATCCTACGAGCAGTACTTC. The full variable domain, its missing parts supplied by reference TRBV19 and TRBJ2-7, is DGGITQSPKYLFRKEGQNVTLSCEQNLNHDAMYWYRQDPGQGLRLIYYSQIVNDFQKGDIAEGYSVSREKKESFPLTVTSAQKNPTAFYLCASSLRGSYEQYFGPGTRLTVT.

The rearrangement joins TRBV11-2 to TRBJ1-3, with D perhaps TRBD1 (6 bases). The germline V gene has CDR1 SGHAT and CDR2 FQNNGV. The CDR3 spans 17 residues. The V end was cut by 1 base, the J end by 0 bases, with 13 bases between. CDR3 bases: TGTGCCAGCAGCTTAGCCCCCAGGGGTCCCTCTGGAAACACCATATATTTT. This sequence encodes CASSLAPRGPSGNTIYF.

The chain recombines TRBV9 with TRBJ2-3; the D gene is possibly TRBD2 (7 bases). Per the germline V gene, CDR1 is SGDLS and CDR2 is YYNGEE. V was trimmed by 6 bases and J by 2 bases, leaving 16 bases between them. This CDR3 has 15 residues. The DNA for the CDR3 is TGTGCCAGCACTCACGGGGGGCCCCTCACAGATACGCAGTATTTT. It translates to CASTHGGPLTDTQYF.

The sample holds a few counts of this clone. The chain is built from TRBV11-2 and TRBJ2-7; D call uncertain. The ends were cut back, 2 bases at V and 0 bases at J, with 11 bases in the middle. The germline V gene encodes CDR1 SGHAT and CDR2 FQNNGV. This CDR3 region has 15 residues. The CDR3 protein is CASSLFPTHSYEQYF. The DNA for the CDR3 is TGTGCCAGCAGCTTATTCCCGACCCACTCCTACGAGCAGTACTTC.

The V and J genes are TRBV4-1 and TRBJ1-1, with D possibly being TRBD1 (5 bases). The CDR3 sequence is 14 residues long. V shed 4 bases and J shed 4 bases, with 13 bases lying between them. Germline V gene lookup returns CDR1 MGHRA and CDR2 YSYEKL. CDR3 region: CASSPLLGGTEAFF. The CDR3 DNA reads TGCGCCAGCAGCCCCCTCCTGGGGGGCACTGAAGCTTTCTTT.

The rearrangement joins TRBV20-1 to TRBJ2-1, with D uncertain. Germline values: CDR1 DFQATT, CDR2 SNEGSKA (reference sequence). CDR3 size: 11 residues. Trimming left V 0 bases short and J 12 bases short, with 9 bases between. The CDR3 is CSARDLVLQFF. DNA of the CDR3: TGCAGTGCTAGAGATCTAGTACTGCAGTTCTTC.

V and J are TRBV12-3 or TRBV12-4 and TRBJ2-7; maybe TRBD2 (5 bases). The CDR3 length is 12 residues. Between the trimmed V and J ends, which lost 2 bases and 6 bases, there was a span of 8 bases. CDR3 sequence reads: CASSLQRGEQYF. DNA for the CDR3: TGTGCCAGCAGTTTACAACGGGGCGAGCAGTACTTC.

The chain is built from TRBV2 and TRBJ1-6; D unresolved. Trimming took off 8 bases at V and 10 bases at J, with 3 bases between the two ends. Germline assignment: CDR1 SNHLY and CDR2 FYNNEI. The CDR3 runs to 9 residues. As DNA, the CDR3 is TGTGCCAGCGGGTCACCCCTCCACTTT. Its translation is CASGSPLHF.

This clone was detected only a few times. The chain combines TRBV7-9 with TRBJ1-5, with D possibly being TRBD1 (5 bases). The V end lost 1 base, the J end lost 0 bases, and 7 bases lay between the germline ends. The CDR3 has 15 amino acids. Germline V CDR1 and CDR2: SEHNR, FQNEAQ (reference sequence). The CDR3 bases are TGTGCCAGCAGCTTAGGACAGAATAGCAATCAGCCCCAGCATTTT. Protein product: CASSLGQNSNQPQHF. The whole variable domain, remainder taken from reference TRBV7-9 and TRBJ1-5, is DTGVSQNPRHKITKRGQNVTFRCDPISEHNRLYWYRQTLGQGPEFLTYFQNEAQLEKSRLLSDRFSAERPKGSFSTLEIQRTEQGDSAMYLCASSLGQNSNQPQHFGDGTRLSIL.

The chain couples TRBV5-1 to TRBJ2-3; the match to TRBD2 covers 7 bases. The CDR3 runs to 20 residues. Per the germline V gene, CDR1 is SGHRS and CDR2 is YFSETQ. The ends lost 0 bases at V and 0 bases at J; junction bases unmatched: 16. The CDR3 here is CASSLEGGRRRPSSTDTQYF. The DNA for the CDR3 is TGCGCCAGCAGCTTGGAAGGCGGGAGACGAAGGCCCTCCAGCACAGATACGCAGTATTTT.

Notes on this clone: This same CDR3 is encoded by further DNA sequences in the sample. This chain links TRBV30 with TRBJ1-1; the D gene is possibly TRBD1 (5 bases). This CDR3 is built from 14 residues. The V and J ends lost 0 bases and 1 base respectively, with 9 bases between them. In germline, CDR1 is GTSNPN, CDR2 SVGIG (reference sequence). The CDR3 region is CAWSVGQGNTEAFF. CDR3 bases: TGTGCCTGGAGTGTGGGTCAGGGGAACACTGAAGCTTTCTTT.

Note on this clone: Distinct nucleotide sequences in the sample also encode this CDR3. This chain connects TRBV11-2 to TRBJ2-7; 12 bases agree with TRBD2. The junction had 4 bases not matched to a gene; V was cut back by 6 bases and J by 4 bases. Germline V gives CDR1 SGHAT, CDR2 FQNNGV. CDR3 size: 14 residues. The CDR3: CASSLAGGVYEQYF. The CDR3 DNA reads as TGTGCCAGCAGTCTAGCGGGAGGGGTTTACGAGCAGTACTTC. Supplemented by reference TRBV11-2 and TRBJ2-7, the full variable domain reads EAGVAQSPRYKIIEKRQSVAFWCNPISGHATLYWYQQILGQGPKLLIQFQNNGVVDDSQLPKDRFSAERLKGVDSTLKIQPAKLEDSAVYLCASSLAGGVYEQYFGPGTRLTVT.

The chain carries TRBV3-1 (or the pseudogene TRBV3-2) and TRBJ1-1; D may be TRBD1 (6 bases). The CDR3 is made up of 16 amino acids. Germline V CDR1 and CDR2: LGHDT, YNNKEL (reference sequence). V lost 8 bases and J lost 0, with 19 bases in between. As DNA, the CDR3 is TGTGCCAGCCGCCGGGGGGGGGCAAACTTGAACACTGAAGCTTTCTTT. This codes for CASRRGGANLNTEAFF.

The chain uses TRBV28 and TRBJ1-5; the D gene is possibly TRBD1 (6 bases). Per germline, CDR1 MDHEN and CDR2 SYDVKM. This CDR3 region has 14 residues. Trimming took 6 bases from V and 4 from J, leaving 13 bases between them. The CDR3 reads CASSERQANQPQHF. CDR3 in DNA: TGTGCCAGCAGCGAACGACAGGCAAATCAGCCCCAGCATTTT.

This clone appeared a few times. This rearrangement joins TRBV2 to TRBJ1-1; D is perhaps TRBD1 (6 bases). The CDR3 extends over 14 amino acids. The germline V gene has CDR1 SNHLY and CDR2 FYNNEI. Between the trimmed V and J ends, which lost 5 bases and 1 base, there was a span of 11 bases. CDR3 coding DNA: TGTGCCAGCAGTACGGACAGCAAGAACACTGAAGCTTTCTTT. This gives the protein CASSTDSKNTEAFF.

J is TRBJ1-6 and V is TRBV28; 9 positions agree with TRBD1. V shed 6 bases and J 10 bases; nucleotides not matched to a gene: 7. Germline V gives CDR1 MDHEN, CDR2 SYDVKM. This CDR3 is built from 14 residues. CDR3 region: CASSRTGDDSPLHF. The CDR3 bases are TGTGCCAGCAGCCGGACAGGGGATGACTCACCCCTCCACTTT.

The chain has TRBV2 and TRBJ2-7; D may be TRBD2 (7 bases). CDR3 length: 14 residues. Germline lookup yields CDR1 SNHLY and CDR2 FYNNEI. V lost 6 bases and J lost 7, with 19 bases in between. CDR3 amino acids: CASRRGQSYEEQYF. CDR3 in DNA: TGTGCCAGCAGGCGGGGGCAGAGCTACGAGGAGCAGTACTTC.

The CDR3 bases are TGTGCCAGCAGCCAAGATTTCGGGTTAGGGGAAAAACTGTTTTTT. Residues: CASSQDFGLGEKLFF. This chain connects TRBV3-1 (or the pseudogene TRBV3-2) to TRBJ1-4; D call uncertain. Germline V gives CDR1 LGHDT, CDR2 YNNKEL (reference sequence). The ends were cut back, 0 bases at V and 8 bases at J, with 13 bases in the middle. The CDR3 loop spans 15 amino acids.

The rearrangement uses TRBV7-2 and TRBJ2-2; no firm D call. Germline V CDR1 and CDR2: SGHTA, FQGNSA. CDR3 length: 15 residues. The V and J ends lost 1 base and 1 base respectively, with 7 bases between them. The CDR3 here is CASSLVYGNTGELFF. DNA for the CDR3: TGTGCCAGCAGCTTAGTATACGGGAACACCGGGGAGCTGTTTTTT. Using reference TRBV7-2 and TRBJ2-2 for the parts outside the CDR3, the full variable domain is GAGVSQSPSNKVTEKGKDVELRCDPISGHTALYWYRQSLGQGLEFLIYFQGNSAPDKSGLPSDRFSAERTGGSVSTLTIQRTQQEDSAVYLCASSLVYGNTGELFFGEGSRLTVL.

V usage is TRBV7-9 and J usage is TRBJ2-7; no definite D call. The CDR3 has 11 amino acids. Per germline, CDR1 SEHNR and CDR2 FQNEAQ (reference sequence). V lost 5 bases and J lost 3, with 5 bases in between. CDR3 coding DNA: TGTGCCAGCAGCGAAAACTACGAGCAGTACTTC. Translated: CASSENYEQYF.

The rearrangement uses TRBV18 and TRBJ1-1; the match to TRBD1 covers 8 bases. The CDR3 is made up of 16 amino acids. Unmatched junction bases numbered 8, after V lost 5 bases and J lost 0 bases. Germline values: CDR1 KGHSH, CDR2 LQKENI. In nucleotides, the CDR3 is TGTGCCAGCTCATTAGGACAGGGACGCTTGAACACTGAAGCTTTCTTT. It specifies CASSLGQGRLNTEAFF. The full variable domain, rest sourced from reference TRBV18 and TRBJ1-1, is NAGVMQNPRHLVRRRGQEARLRCSPMKGHSHVYWYRQLPEEGLKFMVYLQKENIIDESGMPKERFSAEFPKEGPSILRIQQVVRGDSAAYFCASSLGQGRLNTEAFFGQGTRLTVV.

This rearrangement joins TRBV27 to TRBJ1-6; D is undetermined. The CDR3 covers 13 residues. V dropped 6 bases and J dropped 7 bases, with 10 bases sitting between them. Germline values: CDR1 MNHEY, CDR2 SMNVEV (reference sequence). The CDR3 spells CASRDGGNSPLHF. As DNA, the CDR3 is TGTGCCAGCAGGGACGGAGGAAATTCACCCCTCCACTTT.

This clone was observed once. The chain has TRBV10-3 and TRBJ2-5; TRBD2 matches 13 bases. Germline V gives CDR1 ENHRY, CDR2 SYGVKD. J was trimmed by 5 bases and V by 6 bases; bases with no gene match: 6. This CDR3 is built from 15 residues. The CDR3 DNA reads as TGTGCCATCAGCTCCGGGACTAGCGGGGAGGAGACCCAGTACTTC. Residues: CAISSGTSGEETQYF.

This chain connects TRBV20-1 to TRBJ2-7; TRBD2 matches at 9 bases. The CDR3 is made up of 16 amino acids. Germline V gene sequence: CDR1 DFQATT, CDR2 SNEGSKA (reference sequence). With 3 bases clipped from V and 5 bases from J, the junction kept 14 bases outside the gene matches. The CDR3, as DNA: TGCAGTGCTAGTGGGCGGGGGGGCGCCTTTAACGACGAGCAGTACTTC. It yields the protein CSASGRGGAFNDEQYF.

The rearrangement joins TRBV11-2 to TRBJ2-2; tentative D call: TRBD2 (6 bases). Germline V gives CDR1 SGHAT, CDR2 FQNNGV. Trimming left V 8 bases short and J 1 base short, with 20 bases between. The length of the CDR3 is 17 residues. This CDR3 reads CASGKALGTQNTGELFF. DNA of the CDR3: TGTGCCAGCGGCAAGGCCTTGGGGACTCAGAACACCGGGGAGCTGTTTTTT. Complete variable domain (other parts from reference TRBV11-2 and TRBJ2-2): EAGVAQSPRYKIIEKRQSVAFWCNPISGHATLYWYQQILGQGPKLLIQFQNNGVVDDSQLPKDRFSAERLKGVDSTLKIQPAKLEDSAVYLCASGKALGTQNTGELFFGEGSRLTVL.